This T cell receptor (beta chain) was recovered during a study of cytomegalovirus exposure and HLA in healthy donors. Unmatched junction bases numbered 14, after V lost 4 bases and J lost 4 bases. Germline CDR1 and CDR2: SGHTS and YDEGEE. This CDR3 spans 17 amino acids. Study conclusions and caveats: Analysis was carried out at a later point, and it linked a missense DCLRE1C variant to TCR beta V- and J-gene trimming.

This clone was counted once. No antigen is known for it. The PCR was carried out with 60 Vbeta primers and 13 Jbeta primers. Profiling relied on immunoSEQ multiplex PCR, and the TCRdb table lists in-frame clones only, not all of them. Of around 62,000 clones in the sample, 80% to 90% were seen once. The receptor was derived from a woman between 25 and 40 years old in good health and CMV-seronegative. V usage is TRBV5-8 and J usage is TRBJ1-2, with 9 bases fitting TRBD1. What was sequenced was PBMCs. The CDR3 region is CASSLHPGTGRSYGYTF. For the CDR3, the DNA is TGTGCCAGCAGCCTCCACCCCGGGACAGGGCGATCCTATGGCTACACCTTC.